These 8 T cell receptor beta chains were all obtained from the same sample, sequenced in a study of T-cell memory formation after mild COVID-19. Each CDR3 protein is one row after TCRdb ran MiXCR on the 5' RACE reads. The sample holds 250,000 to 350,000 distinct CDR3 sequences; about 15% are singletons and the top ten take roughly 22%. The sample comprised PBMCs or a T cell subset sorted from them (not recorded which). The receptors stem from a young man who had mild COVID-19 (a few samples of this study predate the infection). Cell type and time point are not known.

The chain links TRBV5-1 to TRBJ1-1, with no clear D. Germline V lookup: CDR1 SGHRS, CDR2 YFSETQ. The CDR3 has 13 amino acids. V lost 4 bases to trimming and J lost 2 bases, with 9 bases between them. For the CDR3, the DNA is TGCGCCAGCAGCATTAACCTAAACACTGAAGCTTTCTTT. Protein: CASSINLNTEAFF.

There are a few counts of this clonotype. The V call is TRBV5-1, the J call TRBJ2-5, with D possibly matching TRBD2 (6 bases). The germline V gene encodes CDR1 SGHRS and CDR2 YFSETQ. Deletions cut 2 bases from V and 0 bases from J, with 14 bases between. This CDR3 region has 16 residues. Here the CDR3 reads CASSFTGSQYQETQYF. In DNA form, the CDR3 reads TGCGCCAGCAGCTTCACCGGGAGCCAGTACCAAGAGACCCAGTACTTC.

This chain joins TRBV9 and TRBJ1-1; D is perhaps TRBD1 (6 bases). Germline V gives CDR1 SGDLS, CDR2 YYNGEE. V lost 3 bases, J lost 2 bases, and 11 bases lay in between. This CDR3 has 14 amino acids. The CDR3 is CASSAAGHNTEAFF. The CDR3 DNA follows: TGTGCCAGCAGCGCTGCGGGACACAACACTGAAGCTTTCTTT.

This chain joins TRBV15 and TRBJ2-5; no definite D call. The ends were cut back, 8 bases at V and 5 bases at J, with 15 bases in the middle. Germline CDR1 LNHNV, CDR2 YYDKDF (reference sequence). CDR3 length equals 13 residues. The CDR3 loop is CATHGRVSETQYF. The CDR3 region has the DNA TGTGCCACCCATGGACGGGTTAGCGAGACCCAGTACTTC.

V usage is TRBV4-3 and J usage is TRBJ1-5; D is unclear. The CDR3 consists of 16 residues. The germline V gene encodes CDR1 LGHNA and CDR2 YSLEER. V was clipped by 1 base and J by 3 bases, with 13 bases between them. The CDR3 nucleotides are TGCGCCAGCAGCCAAGGTCACTTCTCCTTCAATCAGCCCCAGCATTTT. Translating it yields CASSQGHFSFNQPQHF.

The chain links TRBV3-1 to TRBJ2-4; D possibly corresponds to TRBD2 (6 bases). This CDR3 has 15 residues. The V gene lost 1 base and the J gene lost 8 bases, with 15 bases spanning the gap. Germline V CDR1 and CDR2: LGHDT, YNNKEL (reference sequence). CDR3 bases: TGTGCCAGCAGCCAAGTCCGGCACCCGGGGGACATTCAGTACTTC. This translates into CASSQVRHPGDIQYF.

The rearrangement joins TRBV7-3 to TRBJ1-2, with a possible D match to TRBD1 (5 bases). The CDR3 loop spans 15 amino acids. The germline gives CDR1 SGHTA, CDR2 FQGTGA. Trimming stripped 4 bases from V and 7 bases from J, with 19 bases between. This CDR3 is CASSSSKDSVSGYTF. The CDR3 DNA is TGTGCCAGCAGCTCCTCAAAAGACAGCGTTAGTGGCTACACCTTC.

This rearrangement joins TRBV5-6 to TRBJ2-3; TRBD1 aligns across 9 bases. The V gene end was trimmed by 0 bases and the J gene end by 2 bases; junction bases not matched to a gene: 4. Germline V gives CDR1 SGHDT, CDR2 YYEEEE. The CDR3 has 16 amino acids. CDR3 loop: CASSLAGQGYTDTQYF. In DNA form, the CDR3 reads TGTGCCAGCAGCTTGGCGGGACAGGGCTACACAGATACGCAGTATTTT.